The rows below give T cell receptor beta chains drawn from one sample of a study of cytomegalovirus exposure and HLA in healthy donors. The repertoire was sequenced with immunoSEQ multiplex PCR; TCRdb's copy has only in-frame clones and lacks some. Altogether roughly 130,000 clones are present, over 70% being singletons, with the ten largest covering around 2%. Source material: PBMCs. Receptors originate from a woman in her 40s in good health and CMV-seronegative. The CDR3 runs from the conserved cysteine through the conserved F or W. D genes are given only for firm matches. Some rows mark clone size as missing; the rest say once, few, many or name a class of expanded clone.

size	V	J	D	CDR3	DNA
.	TRBV6-6	TRBJ2-3	.	CASRAGSTDTQYF	TGTGCTAGCAGGGCGGGGTCCACAGATACGCAGTATTTT
.	TRBV12-5	TRBJ1-2	.	CASGWGSGMWYGYTF	TGTGCTAGTGGTTGGGGTTCGGGAATGTGGTATGGCTACACCTTC
.	TRBV4-1	TRBJ1-5	.	CASSQDGGWPQHF	TGCGCCAGCAGCCAAGATGGAGGGTGGCCCCAGCATTTT
.	TRBV18	TRBJ1-2	TRBD1	CASSDRGRGYTF	TGTGCCAGCTCAGACAGGGGTCGCGGCTACACCTTC
.	TRBV6-5	TRBJ2-1	TRBD2	CASSQLAGSYNEQFF	TGTGCCAGCAGTCAGCTAGCGGGAAGTTACAATGAGCAGTTCTTC
.	TRBV5-6	TRBJ2-7	.	CASSSTGFPYEQYF	TGTGCCAGCAGCTCAACAGGGTTTCCCTACGAGCAGTACTTC
few	TRBV7-9	TRBJ2-6	TRBD2	CSSSLTSGRAGGANVLTF	TGTTCCAGCAGCTTGACTAGCGGGAGGGCCGGTGGGGCCAACGTCCTGACTTTC
few	TRBV29-1	TRBJ2-3	TRBD2	CSVGGLPQNTQYF	TGCAGCGTTGGGGGACTACCACAAAATACGCAGTATTTT
once	TRBV29-1	TRBJ2-7	TRBD2	CSVGTAGGPLGEQYF	TGCAGCGTTGGGACTGCGGGGGGGCCATTGGGAGAGCAGTACTTC
.	TRBV10-1	TRBJ2-3	.	CASSQLPGTDTQYF	TGCGCCAGCAGCCAACTACCTGGCACAGATACGCAGTATTTT
.	TRBV2	TRBJ2-6	.	CASSEAGGAGANVLTF	TGTGCCAGCAGTGAAGCAGGCGGGGCTGGGGCCAACGTCCTGACTTTC
few	TRBV30	TRBJ1-2	.	CAWGKGQGGLYGYTF	TGTGCCTGGGGCAAGGGGCAGGGAGGTCTCTATGGCTACACCTTC
.	TRBV2	TRBJ2-7	TRBD2	CASSEGLAGVGEQYF	TGTGCCAGCAGTGAGGGACTAGCGGGAGTAGGGGAGCAGTACTTC
.	TRBV27	TRBJ2-7	.	CASSLGQTYEQYF	TGTGCCAGCAGTCTAGGTCAGACCTACGAGCAGTACTTC
.	TRBV10-3	TRBJ2-7	.	CAISESSQYEQYF	TGTGCCATCAGTGAGTCGTCGCAGTACGAGCAGTACTTC
.	TRBV7-9	TRBJ2-3	TRBD2	CASSLRGETNTQYF	TGTGCCAGCAGCTTACGGGGGGAAACAAATACGCAGTATTTT
.	TRBV7-9	TRBJ2-2	.	CASSFGTTAGELFF	TGTGCCAGCAGCTTCGGGACAACAGCCGGGGAGCTGTTTTTT
.	TRBV5-4	TRBJ2-7	TRBD1	CASSSGHIDQGAHYEQYF	TGTGCCAGCAGCTCGGGCCACATAGATCAGGGGGCCCACTACGAGCAGTACTTC
.	TRBV19	TRBJ2-4	TRBD2	CASSISGTGGQYF	TGTGCCAGTAGCATATCAGGGACGGGGGGTCAGTACTTC
.	TRBV2	TRBJ2-5	.	CASSAILAPKGETQYF	TGTGCCAGCAGTGCGATCCTAGCGCCAAAGGGAGAGACCCAGTACTTC
.	TRBV5-8	TRBJ1-1	TRBD1	CASSLGQVNTEAFF	TGTGCCAGCAGCCTCGGACAGGTGAACACTGAAGCTTTCTTT
.	TRBV5-6	TRBJ1-2	.	CASSPETGPPGGYTF	TGTGCCAGCAGCCCCGAGACAGGACCTCCCGGTGGCTACACCTTC
.	TRBV6-1	TRBJ1-1	.	CATTGRTEAFF	TGTGCCACAACAGGGCGGACTGAAGCTTTCTTT
.	TRBV7-2	TRBJ2-4	.	CASSLVSRDGTKNIQYF	TGTGCCAGCAGCTTAGTGTCCCGGGATGGGACCAAAAACATTCAGTACTTC